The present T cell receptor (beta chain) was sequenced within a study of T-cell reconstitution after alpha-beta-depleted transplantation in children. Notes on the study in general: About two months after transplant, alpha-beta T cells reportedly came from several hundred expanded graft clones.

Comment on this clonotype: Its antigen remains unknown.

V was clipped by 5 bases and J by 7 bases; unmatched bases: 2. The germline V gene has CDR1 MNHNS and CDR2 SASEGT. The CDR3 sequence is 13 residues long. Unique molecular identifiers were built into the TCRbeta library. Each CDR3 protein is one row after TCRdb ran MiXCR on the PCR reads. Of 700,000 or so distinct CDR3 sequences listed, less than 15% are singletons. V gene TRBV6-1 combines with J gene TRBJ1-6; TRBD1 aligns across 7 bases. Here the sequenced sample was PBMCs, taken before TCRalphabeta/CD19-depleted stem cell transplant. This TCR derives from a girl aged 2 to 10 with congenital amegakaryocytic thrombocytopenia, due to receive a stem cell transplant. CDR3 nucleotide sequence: TGTGCCAGCAGTCGGGACAGAAATTCACCCCTCCACTTT. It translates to CASSRDRNSPLHF.